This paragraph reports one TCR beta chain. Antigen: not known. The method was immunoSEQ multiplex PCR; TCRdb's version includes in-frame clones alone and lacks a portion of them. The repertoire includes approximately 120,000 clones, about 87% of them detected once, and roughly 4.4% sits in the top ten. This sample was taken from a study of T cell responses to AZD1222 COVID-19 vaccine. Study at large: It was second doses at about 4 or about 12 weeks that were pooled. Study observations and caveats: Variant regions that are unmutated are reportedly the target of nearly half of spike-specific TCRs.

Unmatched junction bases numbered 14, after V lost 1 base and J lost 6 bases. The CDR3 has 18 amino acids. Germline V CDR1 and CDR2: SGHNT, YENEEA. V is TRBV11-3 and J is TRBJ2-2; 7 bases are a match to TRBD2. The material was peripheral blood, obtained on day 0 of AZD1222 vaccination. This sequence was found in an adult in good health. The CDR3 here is CASSLGERGPFLAGELFF. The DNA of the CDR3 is TGTGCCAGCAGCTTAGGGGAGCGGGGCCCCTTTTTGGCCGGGGAGCTGTTTTTT.